These 21 T cell receptor beta chains originate from one sample sequenced in a study of Graves' ophthalmopathy and Graves' hyperthyroidism. RNA served as the template for amplifying TCR beta CDR3 regions. Second-round multiplex PCR followed a first-round RT-PCR using HTBI primers. Using its own MiXCR run on the multiplex PCR reads, TCRdb lists one record per CDR3 protein. The data contain hundreds of thousands of distinct CDR3 sequences, roughly two fifths of them singletons. Source material: peripheral blood. All receptors come from an adult man with Graves' ophthalmopathy.

This chain uses TRBV10-3 with TRBJ2-2; D may be TRBD1 (5 bases). With 10 bases removed from V and 7 bases from J, the gap between germline ends came to 37 bases. The CDR3 is made up of 20 amino acids. Germline loops: CDR1 ENHRY, CDR2 SYGVKD. DNA of the CDR3: TGTGCCAGCAGCGCCCGCTGGGGCTCCTACGACATGATGGGTTTCGGGGAGCTGTTTTTT. Amino acid sequence: CASSARWGSYDMMGFGELFF.

This clonotype was recorded at least ten times. The chain is built from TRBV5-5 and TRBJ1-6; D not certain. The V gene's germline CDR1 is SGHKS and CDR2 YYEKEE (reference sequence). V lost 7 bases and J 7 bases, leaving 12 bases between the germline ends. The CDR3 is made up of 13 amino acids. The CDR3 region is CASGLLGNSPLHF. The CDR3 region has the DNA TGTGCCAGCGGCCTACTGGGGAATTCACCCCTCCACTTT.

This chain connects TRBV20-1 to TRBJ1-6, with D perhaps matching TRBD1 (5 bases). V gave up 3 bases and J gave up 9 bases, with 21 bases separating them. Germline V gene data show CDR1 as DFQATT and CDR2 as SNEGSKA (reference sequence). The CDR3 has 16 amino acids. The CDR3 bases are TGCAGTGCTAGGGGTCGCAGGGAGCACGAGGCTTCACCCCTCCACTTT. Amino acids: CSARGRREHEASPLHF.

With respect to this clonotype: A read error may explain this, as a much larger clone is one base away. CDR3 in amino acids: CAGSESGVWEKLFF. The CDR3 DNA follows: TGTGCCGGCAGTGAGTCGGGGGTCTGGGAAAAACTGTTTTTT. The chain joins TRBV2 to TRBJ1-4, with D tentatively TRBD1 (5 bases). This CDR3 is built from 14 residues. Germline V gives CDR1 SNHLY, CDR2 FYNNEI.

The table lists this clonotype with many counts. The rearrangement uses TRBV20-1 and TRBJ1-3, with no clear D. The V and J ends lost 2 bases and 5 bases respectively, with 10 bases between them. The CDR3 loop spans 13 amino acids. Germline CDR1 and CDR2: DFQATT and SNEGSKA (reference sequence). CDR3 sequence reads: CSARPVGRNTIYF. The CDR3 DNA is TGCAGTGCTAGACCCGTCGGCCGAAACACCATATATTTT.

The gene calls are TRBV2 and TRBJ2-5; D may be TRBD2 (7 bases). Germline CDR1 and CDR2: SNHLY and FYNNEI. Trimming took 4 bases from V and 5 from J, leaving 23 bases between them. CDR3 length: 17 amino acids. The DNA of the CDR3 is TGTGCCAGCAGTGGCGTGCTTCCTAGGGGGGGCTCTGAGACCCAGTACTTC. Translating gives CASSGVLPRGGSETQYF.

The chain uses TRBV29-1 and TRBJ1-1; TRBD1 might be the D (5 bases). The germline V and J ends were trimmed by 8 bases and 3 bases, with 10 bases remaining between them. The germline CDR1 and CDR2 sequences are SQVTM and ANQGSEA. The CDR3 is 11 residues long. CDR3 coding DNA: TGCAGCTCGCAAGGGGACACTGAAGCTTTCTTT. This translates into CSSQGDTEAFF.

This chain uses TRBV20-1 with TRBJ2-7; no definite D call. V was cut by 0 bases and J by 3 bases, with 9 bases left in between. The CDR3 has 13 amino acids. Per the germline V gene, CDR1 is DFQATT and CDR2 is SNEGSKA (reference sequence). This CDR3 is CSARDGQNYEQYF. The CDR3 nucleotides read TGCAGTGCTAGAGATGGTCAGAACTACGAGCAGTACTTC.

This sequence joins TRBV7-2 and TRBJ2-5, with TRBD1 as a possible D gene (6 bases). V dropped 5 bases and J dropped 1 base, with 17 bases sitting between them. This CDR3 spans 16 amino acids. Germline V lookup: CDR1 SGHTA, CDR2 FQGNSA. In nucleotides, the CDR3 is TGTGCCAGCAGCCTACGGACAGCACTCCTCCAAGAGACCCAGTACTTC. Translation gives CASSLRTALLQETQYF.

V is TRBV19 and J is TRBJ2-7; maybe TRBD1 (6 bases). Trimming took 3 bases from V and 0 from J, leaving 15 bases between them. Germline-derived CDR1 and CDR2 are LNHDA and SQIVND (reference sequence). CDR3 size: 16 residues. CDR3 nucleotides: TGTGCCAGTAGTATTGAACAGGGCAGGAGCTCCTACGAGCAGTACTTC. It is translated as CASSIEQGRSSYEQYF.

V usage is TRBV2 and J usage is TRBJ1-1; 8 bases align to TRBD1. The CDR3 length is 14 residues. CDR1 and CDR2 from the germline V gene are SNHLY and FYNNEI. Germline trimming cut 6 bases from V and 5 bases from J; bases unmatched to any gene: 8. CDR3: CASRMDRVETEAFF. In DNA, the CDR3 is TGTGCCAGCAGGATGGACAGGGTGGAGACTGAAGCTTTCTTT.

This sequence joins TRBV7-9 and TRBJ2-7; D unclear. CDR3 length: 12 residues. V was cut by 3 bases and J by 6 bases, with 9 bases left in between. CDR1 is SEHNR and CDR2 is FQNEAQ in the germline V gene (reference sequence). CDR3 nucleotides: TGTGCCAGCAGCTTCTACCTCGGCGAGCAGTACTTC. Translated, it gives CASSFYLGEQYF.

This clonotype occurred many times. The genes are TRBV7-9 and TRBJ2-5, with D possibly matching TRBD2 (5 bases). The CDR3 has 14 residues. The V and J ends lost 2 bases and 5 bases respectively, with 12 bases between them. Germline assignment: CDR1 SEHNR and CDR2 FQNEAQ (reference sequence). CDR3: CASSLYGGGETQYF. The CDR3 region has the DNA TGTGCCAGCAGCTTATATGGCGGCGGGGAGACCCAGTACTTC.

V usage is TRBV12-3 or TRBV12-4 and J usage is TRBJ1-2; 9 nucleotides match TRBD1. Trimming removed 7 bases from V and 8 bases from J; junction bases left unmatched: 17. The CDR3 length is 16 residues. This chain's CDR3 is CASTPRITGGFYGYTF. In DNA form, the CDR3 reads TGTGCCAGCACCCCTCGAATTACAGGGGGCTTCTACGGCTACACCTTC.

This clonotype showed up just a few times. The rearrangement uses TRBV5-8 and TRBJ1-1; weak D call: TRBD1 (6 bases). The CDR3 is 17 amino acids. CDR1 is SGHTS, CDR2 YDEGEE, per germline. Between the trimmed V and J ends, which lost 4 bases and 3 bases, there was a span of 22 bases. In DNA form, the CDR3 reads TGTGCCAGCAGCCCCATCCCCCAGGGGCGAAGCGACACTGAAGCTTTCTTT. As protein: CASSPIPQGRSDTEAFF.

In this sample, this clonotype turned up many times. V and J are TRBV14 and TRBJ2-7; the D gene is possibly TRBD2 (5 bases). CDR1 is SGHDN and CDR2 is FVKESK in the germline V gene. V was cut by 1 base and J by 7 bases, with 11 bases left in between. The CDR3 length is 13 residues. In DNA, the CDR3 is TGTGCCAGCAGCCAAGTCCCCTCGGGGGAGCAGTACTTC. Amino acid sequence: CASSQVPSGEQYF.

This clonotype has only a few counts. V gene TRBV20-1 combines with J gene TRBJ2-7; D might be TRBD1 (6 bases). CDR3 length equals 15 residues. V shed 0 bases and J shed 0 bases, with 12 bases lying between them. Germline CDR1 reads DFQATT; CDR2 reads SNEGSKA (reference sequence). CDR3 residues: CSARDIDRNSYEQYF. The CDR3 nucleotides are TGCAGTGCTAGAGATATTGACAGGAACTCCTACGAGCAGTACTTC.

This clonotype was recorded many times. The chain combines TRBV20-1 with TRBJ1-1, with TRBD1 as a possible D gene (5 bases). V dropped 1 base and J dropped 5 bases, with 11 bases sitting between them. Germline CDR1 DFQATT, CDR2 SNEGSKA (reference sequence). CDR3 length equals 13 residues. The CDR3, as DNA: TGCAGTGCTAGAGGGGGGGTAGAGACTGAAGCTTTCTTT. Translated: CSARGGVETEAFF.

This clonotype was detected only a few times. Written as DNA, the CDR3 is TGTGCCAGCAAACGGGAGGGGTCCGCTAATTCACCCCTCCACTTT. Encoded protein: CASKREGSANSPLHF. The gene calls are TRBV25-1 and TRBJ1-6, with a weak D call TRBD1 (5 bases). Between the trimmed V and J ends, which lost 7 bases and 6 bases, there was a span of 16 bases. This CDR3 contains 15 residues. CDR1 and CDR2 (germline): MGHDK, SYGVNS.

With respect to this clonotype: At one of its ends the junction is not consistent with the germline gene, which may arise from a read error. The rearrangement joins TRBV12-3 or TRBV12-4 to TRBJ2-5; 8 nucleotides align to TRBD2. The CDR3 is 18 residues long. Written as DNA, the CDR3 is TGTGCCAGCAGTTTCCTCGGCCGGGGGCGGGGGGCCCAAGAGGCCCAGTACTTC. Amino acids: CASSFLGRGRGAQEAQYF.

This clonotype was recorded many times. The gene calls are TRBV7-9 and TRBJ2-5; the match to TRBD1 covers 8 bases. The V and J ends lost 5 bases and 2 bases, in that order; junction bases with no gene match: 10. The germline gives CDR1 SEHNR, CDR2 FQNEAQ (reference sequence). This CDR3 region has 16 residues. The CDR3 loop reads CASSKEDRGGQETQYF. In DNA, the CDR3 is TGTGCCAGCAGCAAAGAAGACAGGGGTGGGCAAGAGACCCAGTACTTC.